The present entry profiles one T cell receptor (beta chain) with its context. These data belong to a study of T cell changes during pregnancy in multiple sclerosis. The germline V and J ends were trimmed by 6 bases and 4 bases, with 16 bases remaining between them. Germline V gene lookup returns CDR1 MDHEN and CDR2 SYDVKM. CDR3 length: 15 amino acids. The method was immunoSEQ multiplex PCR; TCRdb's version includes in-frame clones alone and lacks a portion of them. The sample includes 60,000 to 65,000 clones, 92% of them seen just once. The source is a female donor in good health, enrolled as a control in a pregnancy study. Sequences were derived from peripheral blood, sampled in the second trimester of pregnancy. The chain couples TRBV28 to TRBJ2-1; D is possibly TRBD2 (6 bases). CDR3 sequence: CASSPLAPEYNEQFF. The CDR3 coding sequence is TGTGCCAGCAGCCCCCTAGCGCCCGAATACAATGAGCAGTTCTTC.